Listed below are T cell receptor beta chains from one sample, sequenced in a study of OX40 agonist ivuxolimab in advanced cancers. Some clones are missing from TCRdb's copy, which holds only in-frame ones; the method was immunoSEQ multiplex PCR. Of 25,000 to 30,000 clones in the sample, approximately 80% were seen once. The source material was CD4+ or CD8+ T cells sorted from blood, sampled in a trial of the OX40 agonist ivuxolimab. The source is an adult with an advanced solid tumor such as melanoma, head and neck, liver or kidney cancer. The CDR3 runs from the conserved cysteine through the conserved F or W. The D gene is left open where the match is weak. Size values are once, few and many counts, or a class for expanded clones, and some rows have none.

D: NA; J: TRBJ1-6; V: TRBV19; size: NA; DNA: TGTGCCAGTAGTCCTACAACAGGGCCTGGTTCACCCCTCCACTTT; CDR3: CASSPTTGPGSPLHF
D: TRBD1; J: TRBJ1-1; V: TRBV9; size: NA; DNA: TGTGCCAGCAGCGTAGGAGGACAGGGCGGCACTGAAGCTTTCTTT; CDR3: CASSVGGQGGTEAFF
D: TRBD2; J: TRBJ2-2; V: TRBV9; size: NA; DNA: TGTGCCAGCAGCGGCCCGTATAGCGGGAGATCCCCCGGGGAGCTGTTTTTT; CDR3: CASSGPYSGRSPGELFF
D: TRBD1; J: TRBJ1-1; V: TRBV7-2; size: NA; DNA: TGTGCCAGCAGCTTATCGACAGGGACTACTGAAGCTTTCTTT; CDR3: CASSLSTGTTEAFF
D: NA; J: TRBJ2-7; V: TRBV7-9; size: NA; DNA: TGTGCCAGCAGCTTAGCGCTCCTAACAGGCTCTGCCTACGAGCAGTACTTC; CDR3: CASSLALLTGSAYEQYF
D: NA; J: TRBJ2-5; V: TRBV6-5; size: NA; DNA: TGTGCCAGCAGTTATACGGGGGGCTCCGAAGAGACCCAGTACTTC; CDR3: CASSYTGGSEETQYF
D: NA; J: TRBJ2-3; V: TRBV12-5; size: once; DNA: TGTGCTAGTGGCTTTGCGGAGAGTCTCACAGATACGCAGTATTTT; CDR3: CASGFAESLTDTQYF
D: TRBD2; J: TRBJ2-1; V: TRBV15; size: NA; DNA: TGTGCCACCAGCAGAGCTAGCGGTAGCTCCTACAATGAGCAGTTCTTC; CDR3: CATSRASGSSYNEQFF
D: NA; J: TRBJ1-1; V: TRBV5-5; size: NA; DNA: TGTGCCAGCAGCTTGGAGGTACAGGCTTTTCACACTGAAGCTTTCTTT; CDR3: CASSLEVQAFHTEAFF
D: NA; J: TRBJ2-7; V: TRBV7-9; size: NA; DNA: TGTGCCAGCAGCTCCGGACCGAACCTACCCTACGAGCAGTACTTC; CDR3: CASSSGPNLPYEQYF
D: NA; J: TRBJ2-2; V: TRBV28; size: NA; DNA: TGTGCCAGCAGTCGCAGCAGCGTGACCGGGGAGCTGTTTTTT; CDR3: CASSRSSVTGELFF
D: TRBD1; J: TRBJ1-3; V: TRBV6-6; size: NA; DNA: TGTGCCAGCAGTCAGACAGGGACGAGTGGAAACACCATATATTTT; CDR3: CASSQTGTSGNTIYF
D: TRBD2; J: TRBJ2-6; V: TRBV5-1; size: once; DNA: TGCGCCAGTGGGGAGGGGCCTGGGGCCAACGTCCTGACTTTC; CDR3: CASGEGPGANVLTF
D: NA; J: TRBJ2-1; V: TRBV11-3; size: NA; DNA: TGTGCCAGCAGCTTAGTCTCGGGGGTCGTCTACAATGAGCAGTTCTTC; CDR3: CASSLVSGVVYNEQFF
D: NA; J: TRBJ1-4; V: TRBV30; size: NA; DNA: TGTGCCTGGGGAGAGGGGGAAAAACTGTTTTTT; CDR3: CAWGEGEKLFF
D: TRBD1; J: TRBJ2-1; V: TRBV13; size: NA; DNA: TGTGCCAGCAGCTTACGGGACAGGAGCCATGAGCAGTTCTTC; CDR3: CASSLRDRSHEQFF
D: TRBD1; J: TRBJ2-2; V: TRBV2; size: NA; DNA: TGTGCCAGCAGTCTCATTCCGGGACAGTCGCACACCGGGGAGCTGTTTTTT; CDR3: CASSLIPGQSHTGELFF
D: NA; J: TRBJ2-3; V: TRBV7-3; size: NA; DNA: TGTGCCAGCAGCCTCACTAGCTACGCAGATACGCAGTATTTT; CDR3: CASSLTSYADTQYF
D: NA; J: TRBJ1-1; V: TRBV9; size: NA; DNA: TGTGCCAGCAGCGGAGACGGTGAAGCTTTCTTT; CDR3: CASSGDGEAFF
D: NA; J: TRBJ1-2; V: TRBV5-4; size: NA; DNA: TGTGCCAGCAGCCGGGCCTCACTCGGTCCGAACTATGGCTACACCTTC; CDR3: CASSRASLGPNYGYTF
D: NA; J: TRBJ2-1; V: TRBV2; size: NA; DNA: TGTGCCAGCAGTGAATCGTCAGGGGGGGAGCAGTTCTTC; CDR3: CASSESSGGEQFF
D: NA; J: TRBJ1-5; V: TRBV21-1; size: NA; DNA: TGTGCCAGCAGCCCGTTAGGGGCAGGCGGTCAGCCCCAGCATTTT; CDR3: CASSPLGAGGQPQHF
D: NA; J: TRBJ2-3; V: TRBV7-9; size: NA; DNA: TGTGCCAGCAGCCCCCCGAACCGGGGGACAGATACGCAGTATTTT; CDR3: CASSPPNRGTDTQYF
D: TRBD1; J: TRBJ1-4; V: TRBV9; size: NA; DNA: TGTGCCAGCAGTGGTCGGGACAGGGTCCATGAAAAACTGTTTTTT; CDR3: CASSGRDRVHEKLFF
D: TRBD2; J: TRBJ2-5; V: TRBV13; size: NA; DNA: TGTGCCAGCAGCCCCACGGGGGGGGCCAGTGTCCAAGAGACCCAGTACTTC; CDR3: CASSPTGGASVQETQYF
D: NA; J: TRBJ2-2; V: TRBV5-6; size: NA; DNA: TGTGCCAGCAGCCCCCGGGACTCCTACACCGGGGAGCTGTTTTTT; CDR3: CASSPRDSYTGELFF
D: NA; J: TRBJ1-2; V: TRBV6-5; size: NA; DNA: TGTGCCAGCAGTCAAGACAGTAACTATGGCTACACCTTC; CDR3: CASSQDSNYGYTF
D: NA; J: TRBJ2-7; V: TRBV7-9; size: NA; DNA: TGTGCCAGCAGCCTCCCGGGGGGCCCAGCTATCTACGAGCAGTACTTC; CDR3: CASSLPGGPAIYEQYF
D: NA; J: TRBJ1-1; V: TRBV6-5; size: NA; DNA: TGTGCCAGCAGTTACTCGACTGGGGCGGAGAACACTGAAGCTTTCTTT; CDR3: CASSYSTGAENTEAFF
D: NA; J: TRBJ1-5; V: TRBV28; size: NA; DNA: TGTGCCAGCAGTTTTTCGACGAATCAGCCCCAGCATTTT; CDR3: CASSFSTNQPQHF
D: NA; J: TRBJ1-2; V: TRBV9; size: once; DNA: TGTGCCAGCAACAGGGCGGACGTCTATGGCTACACCTTC; CDR3: CASNRADVYGYTF
D: NA; J: TRBJ1-1; V: TRBV6-6; size: NA; DNA: TGTGCCAGCAGTGATCCTCCGGGACCCTGGACTGAAGCTTTCTTT; CDR3: CASSDPPGPWTEAFF
D: TRBD1; J: TRBJ2-5; V: TRBV6-5; size: once; DNA: TGTGCCAGCAGTGGGACAGCGTACCAAGAGACCCAGTACTTC; CDR3: CASSGTAYQETQYF
D: NA; J: TRBJ1-6; V: TRBV11-3; size: NA; DNA: TGTGCCAGCAGCTTAGGGTCGGGATTTCTCAGCTCCTATAATTCACCCCTCCACTTT; CDR3: CASSLGSGFLSSYNSPLHF
D: TRBD1; J: TRBJ2-7; V: TRBV4-1; size: NA; DNA: TGCGCCAGCAGCCAAGGATGGGACAGGGCGTACGAGCAGTACTTC; CDR3: CASSQGWDRAYEQYF
D: TRBD1; J: TRBJ2-5; V: TRBV14; size: NA; DNA: TGTGCCAGCAGCCCACCCTGGACAGGGCCCTTTGAGACCCAGTACTTC; CDR3: CASSPPWTGPFETQYF
D: NA; J: TRBJ2-1; V: TRBV2; size: NA; DNA: TGTGCCAGCAGGGAGGAGAAGAGCTCCTACAATGAGCAGTTCTTC; CDR3: CASREEKSSYNEQFF
D: NA; J: TRBJ2-7; V: TRBV4-3; size: NA; DNA: TGCGCCAGCAGCCAAGAGCATTGGACAGCCTCCTACGAGCAGTACTTC; CDR3: CASSQEHWTASYEQYF
D: NA; J: TRBJ2-5; V: TRBV10-3; size: once; DNA: TGTGCCATCAGTGACCCGGGGACGGAGACCCAGTACTTC; CDR3: CAISDPGTETQYF
D: NA; J: TRBJ2-7; V: TRBV27; size: NA; DNA: TGTGCCAGCAGTTTGTCCCGGGGACCCTACGAGCAGTACTTC; CDR3: CASSLSRGPYEQYF
D: TRBD2; J: TRBJ2-3; V: TRBV30; size: NA; DNA: TGTGCCTGGAGTGGTAGCGGGGGGGCAGATACGCAGTATTTT; CDR3: CAWSGSGGADTQYF
D: NA; J: TRBJ2-5; V: TRBV4-1; size: NA; DNA: TGCGCCAGCAGCCCCGGTTTAGCCGCGGAGACCCAGTACTTC; CDR3: CASSPGLAAETQYF